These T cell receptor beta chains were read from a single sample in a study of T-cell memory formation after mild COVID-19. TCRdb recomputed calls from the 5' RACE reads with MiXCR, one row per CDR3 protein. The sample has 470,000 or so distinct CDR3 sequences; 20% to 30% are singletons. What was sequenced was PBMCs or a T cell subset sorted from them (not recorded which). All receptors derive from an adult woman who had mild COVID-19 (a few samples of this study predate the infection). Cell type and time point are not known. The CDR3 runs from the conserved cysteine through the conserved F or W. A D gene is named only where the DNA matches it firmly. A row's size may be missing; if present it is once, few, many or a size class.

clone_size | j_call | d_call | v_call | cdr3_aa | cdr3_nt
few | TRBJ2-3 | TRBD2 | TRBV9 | CASSVDLSGGGTDTQYF | TGTGCCAGCAGCGTAGACCTGAGCGGGGGGGGCACAGATACGCAGTATTTT
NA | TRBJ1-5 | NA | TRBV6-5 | CASGNSNQPQHF | TGTGCCAGCGGGAATAGCAATCAGCCCCAGCATTTT
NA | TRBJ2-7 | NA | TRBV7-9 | CASSLGIQMGQYF | TGTGCCAGCAGCTTAGGGATCCAAATGGGGCAGTACTTC
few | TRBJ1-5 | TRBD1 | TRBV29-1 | CSVSTGSTGNQPQHF | TGCAGCGTGTCGACAGGGAGTACCGGCAATCAGCCCCAGCATTTT
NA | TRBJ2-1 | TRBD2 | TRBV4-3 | CASSQASGRADEQFF | TGCGCCAGCAGCCAAGCAAGCGGGAGGGCCGATGAGCAGTTCTTC
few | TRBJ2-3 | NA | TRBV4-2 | CASSQENGALAADTQYF | TGTGCCAGCAGCCAAGAAAACGGGGCCCTGGCGGCAGATACGCAGTATTTT
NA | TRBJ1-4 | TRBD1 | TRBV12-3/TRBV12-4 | CATGRGQDNEKLFF | TGTGCCACCGGCCGGGGACAGGATAATGAAAAACTGTTTTTT
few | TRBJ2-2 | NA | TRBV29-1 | CSVEPGAPGELFF | TGCAGCGTTGAGCCAGGGGCCCCCGGGGAGCTGTTTTTT
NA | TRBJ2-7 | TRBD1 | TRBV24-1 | CATSDRPGQGAYEQYF | TGTGCCACCAGTGATCGGCCGGGACAGGGGGCCTACGAGCAGTACTTC
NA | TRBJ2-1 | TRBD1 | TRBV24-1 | CATSEPGQALGEQFF | TGTGCCACCAGTGAACCGGGACAGGCTCTGGGAGAGCAGTTCTTC
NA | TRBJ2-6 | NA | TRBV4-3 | CASSQAPGSGANVLTF | TGCGCCAGCAGCCAAGCTCCCGGCTCTGGGGCCAACGTCCTGACTTTC
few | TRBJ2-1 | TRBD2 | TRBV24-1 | CATSERLAGGTHEQFF | TGTGCCACCAGTGAGCGACTAGCGGGAGGTACCCATGAGCAGTTCTTC
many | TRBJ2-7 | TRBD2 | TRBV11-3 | CASSLDGREGDNEQYF | TGTGCCAGCAGCTTAGACGGGCGGGAGGGGGACAACGAGCAGTACTTC
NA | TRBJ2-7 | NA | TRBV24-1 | CATSDQGRTDEQYF | TGTGCCACCAGTGATCAGGGTCGCACCGACGAGCAGTACTTC
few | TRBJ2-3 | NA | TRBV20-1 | CSARGNADTQYF | TGCAGTGCTAGAGGAAATGCAGATACGCAGTATTTT
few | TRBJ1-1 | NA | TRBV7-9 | CASSLVSGGAVTEAFF | TGTGCCAGCAGCTTAGTATCCGGGGGCGCGGTCACTGAAGCTTTCTTT
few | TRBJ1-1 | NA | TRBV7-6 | CASSLGGHRSEAFF | TGTGCCAGCAGCTTAGGAGGTCATCGCTCTGAAGCTTTCTTT
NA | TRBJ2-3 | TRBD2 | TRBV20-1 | CSARELAGRTDTQYF | TGCAGTGCTAGAGAACTAGCGGGACGCACAGATACGCAGTATTTT
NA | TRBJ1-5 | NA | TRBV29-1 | CSVGNSGNQPQHF | TGCAGCGTTGGCAACAGCGGCAATCAGCCCCAGCATTTT
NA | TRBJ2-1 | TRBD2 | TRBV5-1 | CASSLYSSGGRSSYNEQFF | TGCGCCAGCAGCCTATACTCTAGCGGGGGTCGCAGCTCCTACAATGAGCAGTTCTTC
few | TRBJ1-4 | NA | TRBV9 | CASSVGHRAYEKLFF | TGTGCCAGCAGCGTCGGACACCGGGCGTATGAAAAACTGTTTTTT
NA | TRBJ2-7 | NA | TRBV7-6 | CASSFSAVHEQYF | TGTGCCAGCAGCTTTTCCGCGGTCCACGAGCAGTACTTC
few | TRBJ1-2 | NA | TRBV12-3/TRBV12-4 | CASSLWELGGYTF | TGTGCCAGCAGTTTATGGGAACTTGGGGGCTACACCTTC
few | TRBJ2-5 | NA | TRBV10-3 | CAISEGWDMTGRETQYF | TGTGCCATCAGTGAGGGATGGGACATGACGGGGCGAGAGACCCAGTACTTC
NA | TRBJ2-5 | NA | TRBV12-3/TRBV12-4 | CASSRRLDQETQYF | TGTGCCAGCAGTCGACGACTAGATCAAGAGACCCAGTACTTC
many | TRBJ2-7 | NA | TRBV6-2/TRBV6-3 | CASRWDKQRVSYEQYF | TGTGCCAGCAGATGGGACAAGCAACGAGTCTCCTACGAGCAGTACTTC
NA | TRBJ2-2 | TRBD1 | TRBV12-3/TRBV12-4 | CASSRQGANGELFF | TGTGCCAGCAGTAGACAGGGGGCGAACGGGGAGCTGTTTTTT
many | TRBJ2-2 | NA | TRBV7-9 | CASSSSGRQGKGSGELFF | TGTGCCAGCAGCTCCTCCGGGCGTCAGGGGAAAGGCTCCGGGGAGCTGTTTTTT
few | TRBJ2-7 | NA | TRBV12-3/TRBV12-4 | CASSLPGGGRDF | TGTGCCAGCAGTCTCCCAGGGGGCGGGAGGGACTTC
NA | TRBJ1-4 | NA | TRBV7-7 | CAGLEGINEKLFF | TGTGCTGGGCTAGAGGGAATTAATGAAAAACTGTTTTTT
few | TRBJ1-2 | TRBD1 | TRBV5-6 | CASSRRDRDGYTF | TGTGCCAGCAGCAGACGGGACAGGGACGGCTACACCTTC
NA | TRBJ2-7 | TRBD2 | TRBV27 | CASRRDSGRASEQYF | TGTGCCAGCAGGCGGGACAGCGGGAGGGCGTCCGAGCAGTACTTC
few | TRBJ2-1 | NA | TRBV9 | CASSVGRGNNEQFF | TGTGCCAGCAGCGTAGGTCGCGGTAACAATGAGCAGTTCTTC
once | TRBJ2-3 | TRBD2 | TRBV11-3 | CASSFGGREADTQYF | TGTGCCAGCAGCTTTGGCGGGAGAGAGGCAGATACGCAGTATTTT
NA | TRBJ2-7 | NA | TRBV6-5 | CASYDQSYEQYF | TGTGCCAGCTACGATCAGTCCTACGAGCAGTACTTC
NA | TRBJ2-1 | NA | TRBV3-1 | CASSQGYHNEQFF | TGTGCCAGCAGCCAAGGGTACCACAATGAGCAGTTCTTC
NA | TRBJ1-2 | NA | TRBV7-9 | CASSLGHPLGYTF | TGTGCCAGCAGCTTAGGTCACCCCCTTGGCTACACCTTC
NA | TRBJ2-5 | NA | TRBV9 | CASSYGQQETQYF | TGTGCCAGCAGTTACGGACAGCAAGAGACCCAGTACTTC
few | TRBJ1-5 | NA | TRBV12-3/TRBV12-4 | CASSLGKGLHQPQHF | TGTGCCAGCAGTTTGGGTAAAGGGCTCCATCAGCCCCAGCATTTT
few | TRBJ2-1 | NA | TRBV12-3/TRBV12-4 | CASRGVLAAYNEQFF | TGTGCCAGCAGGGGGGTTCTAGCTGCCTACAATGAGCAGTTCTTC
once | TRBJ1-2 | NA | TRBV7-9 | CASSLEVSRDGYTF | TGTGCCAGCAGCTTAGAAGTTTCCAGGGACGGCTACACCTTC
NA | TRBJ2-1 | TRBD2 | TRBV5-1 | CASRLSGGAINEQFF | TGCGCCAGCAGATTAAGCGGGGGGGCCATTAATGAGCAGTTCTTC
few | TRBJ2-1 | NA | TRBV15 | CATSRQVYNEQFF | TGTGCCACCAGCAGACAGGTGTACAATGAGCAGTTCTTC
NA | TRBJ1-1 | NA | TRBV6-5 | CASSYFTANTEAFF | TGTGCCAGCAGTTACTTTACAGCAAACACTGAAGCTTTCTTT
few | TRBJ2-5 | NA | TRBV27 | CASSLLADQETQYF | TGTGCCAGCAGTTTATTGGCGGACCAAGAGACCCAGTACTTC
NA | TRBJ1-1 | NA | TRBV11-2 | CASSSSLAGGAEAFF | TGTGCCAGCAGCTCATCCCTGGCCGGGGGGGCTGAAGCTTTCTTT